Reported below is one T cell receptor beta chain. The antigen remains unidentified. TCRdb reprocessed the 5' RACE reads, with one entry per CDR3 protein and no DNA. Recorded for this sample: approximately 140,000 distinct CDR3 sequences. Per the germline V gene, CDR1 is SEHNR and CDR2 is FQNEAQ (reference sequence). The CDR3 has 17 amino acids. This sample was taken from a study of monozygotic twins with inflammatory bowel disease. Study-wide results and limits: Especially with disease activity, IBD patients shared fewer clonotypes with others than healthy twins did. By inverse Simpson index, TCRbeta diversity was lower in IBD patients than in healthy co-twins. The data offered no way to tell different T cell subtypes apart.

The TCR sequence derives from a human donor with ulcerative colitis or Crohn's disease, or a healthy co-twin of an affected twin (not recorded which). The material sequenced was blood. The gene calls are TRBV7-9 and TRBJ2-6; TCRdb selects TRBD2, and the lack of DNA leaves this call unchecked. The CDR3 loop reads CASSLNLAPAGANVLTF.